This TCR beta chain was identified in a study of T-cell memory formation after mild COVID-19. Findings of the study overall: CD4/CD8 balance held among clones contracting day 15 to 85, and later expanders leaned CD4+.

As to this clonotype: The antigen remains unidentified.

Via MiXCR, TCRdb re-called the 5' RACE reads, giving one row per CDR3 protein. The sample has 190,000 or so distinct CDR3 sequences, about a fifth seen once. The CDR3 has 16 residues. Trimming cost V 4 bases and J 2 bases, with 15 bases left between them. The sample taken for sequencing was PBMCs or a T cell subset sorted from them (not recorded which). The clonotype originates from an adult woman who had mild COVID-19 (a few samples of this study predate the infection). Cell type and time point are not known. The V gene is TRBV12-3 or TRBV12-4, the J gene TRBJ1-5, with a tentative D call TRBD1 (6 bases). The DNA of the CDR3 is TGTGCCAGCAGTTCCGAACAGGGATCGGGCAATCAGCCCCAGCATTTT. Protein sequence: CASSSEQGSGNQPQHF.